The 20 T cell receptor beta chains in this list originate from one sample, sequenced in a study of identical twins (dated by TCRdb to about 2016). Libraries were made using 5' RACE. The run used an Illumina HiSeq 2000. TCRdb applied fastp at Q25 and MiXCR to the public reads, then kept only in-frame beta chains. Rows are combined by CDR3 protein, so each entry shows the most common genes and DNA. The sample table contains 350,000 to 500,000 distinct CDR3 sequences; only one count was recorded for under 20% of them. The ten largest account for around 12% of the sample. Sequenced: naive T cells sorted from blood. Per the publication, the cell subset or site label means: cells isolated with a human naive T-cell isolation kit. The receptors come from a man over 45 in good health.

At least ten counts were recorded for this clonotype. V is TRBV18 and J is TRBJ1-1; D is perhaps TRBD1 (6 bases). Germline V gene sequence: CDR1 KGHSH, CDR2 LQKENI. Trimming removed 3 bases from V and 0 bases from J, with 14 bases in between. The CDR3 loop spans 16 amino acids. As DNA, the CDR3 is TGTGCCAGCTCACCCCGACAGGCTTTCGTGAACACTGAAGCTTTCTTT. It codes for CASSPRQAFVNTEAFF. Full variable domain (remainder filled in from reference TRBV18 and TRBJ1-1): NAGVMQNPRHLVRRRGQEARLRCSPMKGHSHVYWYRQLPEEGLKFMVYLQKENIIDESGMPKERFSAEFPKEGPSILRIQQVVRGDSAAYFCASSPRQAFVNTEAFFGQGTRLTVV.

There are a few counts of this clonotype. The chain recombines TRBV12-3 or TRBV12-4 with TRBJ2-7; D unresolved. CDR3 length: 14 amino acids. V lost 1 base, J lost 4 bases, and 11 bases lay in between. The CDR3 protein is CASSLGFLHYEQYF. DNA for the CDR3: TGTGCCAGCAGTTTAGGATTCCTTCATTACGAGCAGTACTTC.

This clonotype was observed a few times. V usage is TRBV6-2 or TRBV6-3 and J usage is TRBJ2-5; D gene ambiguous. V dropped 7 bases and J dropped 3 bases, with 6 bases sitting between them. This CDR3 comprises 11 residues. Germline-derived CDR1 and CDR2 are MNHEY and SVGEGT. The chain's CDR3 is CASIDEETQYF. As DNA, the CDR3 is TGTGCCAGCATTGACGAAGAGACCCAGTACTTC.

This clonotype was counted at least ten times. The J gene is TRBJ2-7, the V gene TRBV9; the D is unclear. CDR1 and CDR2 from the germline V gene are SGDLS and YYNGEE. With 1 base removed from V and 2 bases from J, the gap between germline ends came to 13 bases. The CDR3 is 15 amino acids. CDR3 in DNA: TGTGCCAGCAGCGTATCTGGTGGCGGAGCCTACGAGCAGTACTTC. This gives the protein CASSVSGGGAYEQYF.

This clonotype was observed a handful of times. The V call is TRBV6-1, the J call TRBJ1-1; TRBD1 matches 7 bases. V lost 8 bases to trimming and J lost 1 base; unmatched junction nucleotides: 10. The germline gives CDR1 MNHNS, CDR2 SASEGT. CDR3 length: 15 amino acids. In DNA, the CDR3 is TGTGCCAGCGGGAGACAGGGAATGAGGAACACTGAAGCTTTCTTT. It codes for CASGRQGMRNTEAFF.

This chain joins TRBV7-2 and TRBJ2-7; 10 bases are shared with TRBD1. The CDR3 has 15 residues. The germline V gene encodes CDR1 SGHTA and CDR2 FQGNSA. Trimming cost V 1 base and J 4 bases; bases outside gene matches: 4. The CDR3 spells CASSLDGTGAYEQYF. The CDR3 nucleotides are TGTGCCAGCAGCTTAGATGGGACAGGGGCGTACGAGCAGTACTTC.

The chain joins TRBV24-1 to TRBJ2-1, with 14 bases identical to TRBD2. The germline CDR1 and CDR2 sequences are KGHDR and SFDVKD. Trimming took 0 bases from V and 8 from J; bases not matched to a gene: 5. The length of the CDR3 is 17 residues. The CDR3 is CATSDLQGTSGRYEQFF. The CDR3 DNA reads TGTGCCACCAGTGATTTGCAGGGGACTAGCGGGAGATATGAGCAGTTCTTC.

The genes are TRBV3-1 and TRBJ2-6; D remains unclear. The CDR3 is made up of 16 amino acids. CDR1 LGHDT and CDR2 YNNKEL come from the germline V gene (reference sequence). Trimming took off 1 base at V and 0 bases at J, with 7 bases between the two ends. CDR3 amino acids: CASSQVLTSGANVLTF. CDR3 DNA sequence: TGTGCCAGCAGCCAAGTCCTGACCTCTGGGGCCAACGTCCTGACTTTC.

This clonotype was seen repeatedly, ten times or more. The gene calls are TRBV10-3 and TRBJ2-2; the D is unclear. Per germline, CDR1 ENHRY and CDR2 SYGVKD. The CDR3 is 13 residues long. Deletions cut 7 bases from V and 1 base from J, with 7 bases between. The CDR3 region has the DNA TGTGCCATCACTAAGGGGAACACCGGGGAGCTGTTTTTT. Protein product: CAITKGNTGELFF.

This clonotype was recorded at least ten times. V is TRBV5-6 and J is TRBJ2-2; 8 nucleotides align to TRBD1. The CDR3 spans 16 residues. V lost 1 base to trimming and J lost 1 base; unmatched junction nucleotides: 3. CDR1 is SGHDT and CDR2 is YYEEEE in the germline V gene. CDR3 amino acids: CASSLLGTGNTGELFF. In nucleotides, the CDR3 is TGTGCCAGCAGCTTGTTGGGGACAGGGAACACCGGGGAGCTGTTTTTT.

This clonotype was seen a handful of times. The chain carries TRBV29-1 and TRBJ2-7; 12 bases are a match to TRBD1. CDR3 size: 19 residues. Trimming cost V 4 bases and J 1 base; bases outside gene matches: 17. The germline gives CDR1 SQVTM, CDR2 ANQGSEA. The chain's CDR3 is CSVGRSGTGGGKRSYEQYF. CDR3 nucleotide sequence: TGCAGCGTTGGACGCTCCGGGACAGGGGGCGGGAAGAGGTCCTACGAGCAGTACTTC.

The CDR3 reads CASSSGLARSTDTQYF. CDR3 in DNA: TGTGCCAGCAGCTCGGGACTAGCCAGGAGTACAGATACGCAGTATTTT. The chain uses TRBV7-3 and TRBJ2-3; 9 positions agree with TRBD2. The CDR3 consists of 16 residues. Germline V gene lookup returns CDR1 SGHTA and CDR2 FQGTGA. V lost 4 bases and J lost 3; bases outside the gene matches: 8.

V and J are TRBV28 and TRBJ1-5, with TRBD1 matching 7 bases. The length of the CDR3 is 15 residues. From germline, CDR1 is MDHEN and CDR2 SYDVKM. J lost 1 base, V lost 6 bases, and 6 bases had no gene match. Here the CDR3 DNA reads TGTGCCAGCAGCAGATACAGGGGAAGCAATCAGCCCCAGCATTTT. It encodes CASSRYRGSNQPQHF.

This clonotype was detected only a few times. The chain employs TRBV18 and TRBJ2-7; D remains unclear. The CDR3 totals 13 residues. Trimming shortened V by 2 bases and J by 3 bases, and 8 bases separated the two germline ends. Germline V CDR1 and CDR2: KGHSH, LQKENI. CDR3 sequence (DNA): TGTGCCAGCTCACCAGGGATCGGCTACGAGCAGTACTTC. Amino acids: CASSPGIGYEQYF.

The V gene is TRBV27, the J gene TRBJ1-5; 9 bases match TRBD1. From germline, CDR1 is MNHEY and CDR2 SMNVEV (reference sequence). The CDR3 is 20 residues long. The V segment lost 0 bases and the J segment 0 bases; nucleotides outside the gene matches: 12. In nucleotides, the CDR3 is TGTGCCAGCAGTTTATCCCCGGGACAGGGAAAAAGGTATAGCAATCAGCCCCAGCATTTT. This codes for CASSLSPGQGKRYSNQPQHF.

This chain links TRBV4-3 with TRBJ2-1, with D possibly being TRBD1 or TRBD2 (5 bases each). This CDR3 has 17 amino acids. Trimming took 0 bases from V and 2 from J, leaving 14 bases between them. CDR1 is LGHNA, CDR2 YSLEER, per germline. The CDR3 sequence: CASSQDHRDGTYNEQFF. As DNA, the CDR3 is TGCGCCAGCAGCCAAGACCACCGGGACGGAACCTACAATGAGCAGTTCTTC.

There are a few counts of this clonotype. The chain carries TRBV24-1 and TRBJ2-3; the D gene could be TRBD1 or TRBD2 (6 bases each). CDR3 length: 16 residues. Trimming removed 6 bases at V and 6 bases at J, with 21 bases between. Germline loops: CDR1 KGHDR, CDR2 SFDVKD. The chain's CDR3 is CATSTSIGGATDTQYF. The CDR3 DNA follows: TGTGCCACCAGTACCTCCATCGGGGGCGCAACGGATACGCAGTATTTT.

The chain has TRBV6-5 and TRBJ1-2; weak D call: TRBD1 (6 bases). The CDR3 has 12 residues. V lost 0 bases to trimming and J lost 7 bases, with 6 bases between them. Germline CDR1 reads MNHEY; CDR2 reads SVGAGI. The CDR3 is CASSYSGGGYTF. CDR3 nucleotides: TGTGCCAGCAGTTACTCAGGGGGTGGCTACACCTTC.

In this sample, this clonotype turned up many times. The chain combines TRBV5-1 with TRBJ2-1, with D unresolved. The V gene lost 0 bases and the J gene lost 3 bases, with 7 bases spanning the gap. Germline V gene lookup returns CDR1 SGHRS and CDR2 YFSETQ. The CDR3 spans 14 residues. CDR3 DNA: TGCGCCAGCAGCTTGGAACCCAGCTACAATGAGCAGTTCTTC. Its protein is CASSLEPSYNEQFF. Full variable domain (outside the CDR3, taken from reference TRBV5-1 and TRBJ2-1): KAGVTQTPRYLIKTRGQQVTLSCSPISGHRSVSWYQQTPGQGLQFLFEYFSETQRNKGNFPGRFSGRQFSNSRSEMNVSTLELGDSALYLCASSLEPSYNEQFFGPGTRLTVL.

This CDR3 reads CASSRQTVRANVLTF. The CDR3 coding sequence is TGTGCCAGCAGCCGTCAGACAGTTCGGGCCAACGTCCTGACTTTC. The chain has TRBV12-3 or TRBV12-4 and TRBJ2-6, with a tentative D call TRBD1 (5 bases). V was pared by 6 bases and J by 5 bases, with 14 bases between. This CDR3 contains 15 residues.